This TCR beta chain was found in a study of molecular identifiers for immune sequencing clone quantification. Study-level findings and limits: Clones of above 20 RNA copies carried over 99% of effector molecules; in naive cells they carried under 1%.

The CDR3 has 16 residues. CDR1 and CDR2 from the germline V gene are MNHEY and SVGAGI. Bulk TCR library preparation followed previously described methods with listed TCR primers. In TCRdb, the PCR reads were re-called with MiXCR into one record per CDR3 protein. Among approximately 550,000 distinct CDR3 sequences listed, around 23% were seen once. Naive CD8 libraries were made from about 19,000 to 1,100,000 sorted cells, and they used 10%, 30% or 50% RNA. Researchers sorted naive CD8 T cells as cells that were CD8+CD4-CCR7+CD45RA+. Regarding this clonotype: Antigen specificity is unknown. The junction does not match germline at one end; this may be a read error.

The origin of this receptor is a human donor in good health. Some libraries in this study had Jurkat cell RNA spiked in. Material for sequencing was naive CD8+ T cells from blood, with Jurkat cell RNA spiked in. Stated subset: FACS-sorted CD8+CD4-CCR7+CD45RA+ naive T cells. The chain uses TRBV6-5 and TRBJ1-1; TRBD1 might be the D (5 bases). The CDR3 bases are TGTACCAGCAGTTACGCGGTTTGGGGGTCGAACACTGAAGCTTTCTTT. The encoded protein is CTSSYAVWGSNTEAFF.